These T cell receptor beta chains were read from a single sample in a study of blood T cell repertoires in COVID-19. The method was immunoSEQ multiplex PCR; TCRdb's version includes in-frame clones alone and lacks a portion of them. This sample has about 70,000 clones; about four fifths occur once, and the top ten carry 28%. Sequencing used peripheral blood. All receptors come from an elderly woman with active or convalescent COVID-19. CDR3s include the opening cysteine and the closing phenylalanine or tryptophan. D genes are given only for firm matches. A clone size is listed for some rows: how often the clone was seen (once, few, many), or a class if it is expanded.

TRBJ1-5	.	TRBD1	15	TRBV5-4	TGTGCCAGCAGCATAAAGGGACAGGGCAATCAGCCCCAGCATTTT	CASSIKGQGNQPQHF
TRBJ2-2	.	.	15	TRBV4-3	TGCGCCAGCAGCCAGGCGATACTAGAACCCGGGGAGCTGTTTTTT	CASSQAILEPGELFF
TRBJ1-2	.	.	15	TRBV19	TGTGCCAGTAGTATAAAGCGGCAGGCTCGCTATGGCTACACCTTC	CASSIKRQARYGYTF
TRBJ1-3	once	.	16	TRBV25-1	TGTGCCAGCAGTGACTTCCTCGGAGGCTCTGGAAACACCATATATTTT	CASSDFLGGSGNTIYF
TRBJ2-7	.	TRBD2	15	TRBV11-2	TGTGCCAGCAGCTCCTCTAGCGGGGGGGCAAACGAGCAGTACTTC	CASSSSSGGANEQYF
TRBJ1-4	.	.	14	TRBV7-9	TGTGCCAGCAGCTTAGGGCAGATAAATGAAAAACTGTTTTTT	CASSLGQINEKLFF
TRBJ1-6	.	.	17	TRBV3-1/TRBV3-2	TGTGCCAGCAGCCAAAGCGTCGCCGGGACTGAGAATTCACCCCTCCACTTT	CASSQSVAGTENSPLHF
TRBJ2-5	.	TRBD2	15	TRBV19	TGTGCCAGTAGTATCGGGGGGAGCGGACAAGAGACCCAGTACTTC	CASSIGGSGQETQYF
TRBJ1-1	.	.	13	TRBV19	TGTGCCAGTAAGCGGGTGACGGTTTCTGAAGCTTTCTTT	CASKRVTVSEAFF
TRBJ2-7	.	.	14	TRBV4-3	TGCGCCAGCAGCCAAACCACAGGGAGCCACGAGCAGTACTTC	CASSQTTGSHEQYF
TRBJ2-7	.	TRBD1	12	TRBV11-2	TGTGCCAGCAGCTCGACAGGGATTGAGCAGTACTTC	CASSSTGIEQYF
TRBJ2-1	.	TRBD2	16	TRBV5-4	TGTGCCAGCAGCTCGGGGGGGGCTAGCGAGAGAGGTGAGCAGTTCTTC	CASSSGGASERGEQFF
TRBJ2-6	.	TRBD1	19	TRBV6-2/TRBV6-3	TGTGCCAGCAGTTCACGCCGGGACAGGGGCCTCTCTGGGGCCAACGTCCTGACTTTC	CASSSRRDRGLSGANVLTF
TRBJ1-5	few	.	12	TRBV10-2	TGCGCCAGCAGGGCGGGGGATCAGCCCCAGCATTTT	CASRAGDQPQHF
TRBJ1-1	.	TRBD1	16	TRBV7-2	TGTGCCAGCAGACAAAGCATCGGACAGGGCATAACTGAAGCTTTCTTT	CASRQSIGQGITEAFF
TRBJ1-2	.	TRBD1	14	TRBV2	TGTGCCAGCAGTGAAAGAGGGGGCATCTATGGCTACACCTTC	CASSERGGIYGYTF
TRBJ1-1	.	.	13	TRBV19	TGTGCCAGTAGTACAACAGGGAAGACTGAAGCTTTCTTT	CASSTTGKTEAFF
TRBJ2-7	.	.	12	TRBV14	TGTGCCAGCAGCCAAGGCAGCTACGAGCAGTACTTC	CASSQGSYEQYF
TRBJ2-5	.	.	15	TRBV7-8	TGTGCCAGCAGCTTTCCGGGCCGGGGGCAAGAGACCCAGTACTTC	CASSFPGRGQETQYF
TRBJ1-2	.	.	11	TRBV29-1	TGCAGCGTATCCGGGAACTATGGCTACACCTTC	CSVSGNYGYTF
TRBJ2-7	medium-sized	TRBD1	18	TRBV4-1	TGCGCCAGCAGCCAGGCCGGGACAGGGGGCTTATCCTACGCCGAGCAGTACTTC	CASSQAGTGGLSYAEQYF
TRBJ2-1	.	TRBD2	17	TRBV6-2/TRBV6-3	TGTGCCAGCAGCCTCGAAGTCCTAGCGGGGGGTGGCAATGAGCAGTTCTTC	CASSLEVLAGGGNEQFF
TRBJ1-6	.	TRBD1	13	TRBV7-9	TGTGCCAGCAGCTTTACAGGGGAATCACCCCTCCACTTT	CASSFTGESPLHF
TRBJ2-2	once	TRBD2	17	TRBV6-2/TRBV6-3	TGTGCCAGCAGTCAATATCGACTAGCGGGGAACACCGGGGAGCTGTTTTTT	CASSQYRLAGNTGELFF
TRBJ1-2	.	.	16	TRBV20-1	TGCAGTGCTAGTGTCCCGGGGATCGGGGGGGAGTATGGCTACACCTTC	CSASVPGIGGEYGYTF
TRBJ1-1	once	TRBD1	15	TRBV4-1	TGCGCCAGCAGCCAAGATCCCCAGGGGGCGGCTGAAGCTTTCTTT	CASSQDPQGAAEAFF
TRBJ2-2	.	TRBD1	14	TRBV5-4	TGTGCCAGCAGCTTGGCAGGGGGAACCGGGGAGCTGTTTTTT	CASSLAGGTGELFF
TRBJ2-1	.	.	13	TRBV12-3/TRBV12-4	TGTGCCAGCAGTTTAGTGACTACCAATGAGCAGTTCTTC	CASSLVTTNEQFF
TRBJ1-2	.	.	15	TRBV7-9	TGTGCCAGCAGCTTATTGGGGCAGCGAATTTATGGCTACACCTTC	CASSLLGQRIYGYTF